The 8 T cell receptor beta chains below all came from one sample that was sequenced in a study of blood T cell repertoires in COVID-19 (TCRdb year 2020). The method behind the library was the immunoSEQ multiplex PCR assay. As stored in TCRdb, this immuneACCESS dataset retains in-frame rearrangements with V and J assigned. A fraction of the clones does not appear; measured against another copy, unresolved V genes explain less than half of the discrepancy, and the remainder lacks a known reason. This sample holds approximately 100,000 clones; 70% to 80% were observed only once. The ten largest clones add up to under 25% of the sample. Sequencing used peripheral blood. The receptors stem from a man aged 70 or older with active or convalescent COVID-19.

This clone was recorded a few times. V usage is TRBV5-4 and J usage is TRBJ1-2; 8 bases match TRBD1. Germline lookup yields CDR1 SGHNT and CDR2 YYREEE (reference sequence). This CDR3 has 17 residues. V was pared by 5 bases and J by 4 bases, with 16 bases of the junction left unmatched. CDR3 sequence reads: CASRSYPRTGSGYGYTF. DNA of the CDR3: TGTGCCAGCAGATCGTATCCTCGGACAGGGAGTGGCTATGGCTACACCTTC.

The rearrangement joins TRBV12-5 to TRBJ1-1; TRBD1 is a possible D gene (6 bases). The V gene lost 5 bases and the J gene lost 1 base, with 17 bases spanning the gap. There are 16 residues in the CDR3. The V gene's germline CDR1 is LGHNT and CDR2 FRNRAP. The CDR3 region is CASGNLQGPENTEAFF. CDR3 DNA sequence: TGTGCTAGTGGTAACCTACAGGGCCCCGAGAACACTGAAGCTTTCTTT.

The rearrangement uses TRBV11-2 and TRBJ1-2, with 7 bases that match TRBD1. The CDR3 has 15 residues. CDR1 is SGHAT, CDR2 FQNNGV, per germline. J was trimmed by 9 bases and V by 1 base; bases with no gene match: 11. This CDR3 reads CASSLAVQGGDRYTF. The CDR3 DNA reads as TGTGCCAGCAGCTTAGCGGTCCAAGGGGGCGATCGCTACACCTTC.

The chain recombines TRBV29-1 with TRBJ2-1; the D is unclear. Germline-derived CDR1 and CDR2 are SQVTM and ANQGSEA. The CDR3 is made up of 10 amino acids. V lost 8 bases, J lost 8 bases, and 10 bases lay in between. For the CDR3, the DNA is TGCAGCAGCCTGGTGGATGAGCAGTTCTTC. Protein product: CSSLVDEQFF.

The chain links TRBV19 to TRBJ2-1; 7 positions match TRBD1. The CDR3 contains 14 residues. The V gene's germline CDR1 is LNHDA and CDR2 SQIVND (reference sequence). Trimming cost V 5 bases and J 2 bases; bases outside gene matches: 3. In DNA form, the CDR3 reads TGTGCCAGTAGTGCCGGGACAGCCTACAATGAGCAGTTCTTC. Protein: CASSAGTAYNEQFF.

The chain joins TRBV6-5 to TRBJ2-1; D is possibly TRBD2 (6 bases). V was pared by 7 bases and J by 1 base, with 11 bases between. The CDR3 runs 14 residues. The germline CDR1 and CDR2 sequences are MNHEY and SVGAGI. CDR3 coding DNA: TGTGCCAGCAACCCGAGCGGGTCCTACAATGAGCAGTTCTTC. Protein: CASNPSGSYNEQFF.

The chain recombines TRBV29-1 with TRBJ2-1; 7 bases map to TRBD2. Germline CDR1 and CDR2: SQVTM and ANQGSEA. The CDR3 is made up of 15 amino acids. The V and J ends lost 0 bases and 2 bases, in that order; junction bases with no gene match: 4. The CDR3 here is CSVEDSAGTYNEQFF. The CDR3 DNA reads as TGCAGCGTTGAAGATTCAGCGGGAACCTACAATGAGCAGTTCTTC.

The chain couples TRBV3-1 (or the pseudogene TRBV3-2) to TRBJ2-3, with D possibly being TRBD1 (5 bases). V dropped 4 bases and J dropped 6 bases, with 11 bases sitting between them. The length of the CDR3 is 13 residues. Germline V gene data show CDR1 as LGHDT and CDR2 as YNNKEL (reference sequence). For the CDR3, the DNA is TGTGCCAGCAGCCCCCCTGGGGCGGATACGCAGTATTTT. It specifies CASSPPGADTQYF.